The rows below give T cell receptor beta chains drawn from one sample of a study of blood T cells in healthy people across ages. TCRdb re-called the 5' RACE reads through MiXCR, storing one row per CDR3 protein. The table records fewer than 950,000 distinct CDR3 sequences, roughly 50% of them present only once. The specimen was blood. All receptors come from an elderly man in good health. Each CDR3 is given with its conserved first and last residue. A D gene is named only where the DNA matches it firmly. Some rows have no size entry. The others give once, few or many, or a class for an expanded clone.

TGTGCCAGCAGCCAGGAGGTAGCGGGAGGATTTTTAGCCAAAAACATTCAGTACTTC	CASSQEVAGGFLAKNIQYF	TRBV3-1	.	TRBJ2-4	TRBD2
TGTGCCAGCAGCTACAGGGAGGGGGTCGGTGGGCCCCTCCACTTT	CASSYREGVGGPLHF	TRBV3-1	.	TRBJ1-6	.
TGTGCCAGCAGCCAACCCCACGAGAGGAAGTATGGCTACACCTTC	CASSQPHERKYGYTF	TRBV3-1	.	TRBJ1-2	.
TGTGCCAGCAGCGTAGCCTACAGGGCGGACTATGGCTACACCTTC	CASSVAYRADYGYTF	TRBV9	few	TRBJ1-2	.
TGCGCCAGCAGCTTGGACCCAGGGAGCACAGATACGCAGTATTTT	CASSLDPGSTDTQYF	TRBV5-1	.	TRBJ2-3	.
TGCAGTGCTAGGAGAGCGGGAGGAGAGACCCGGTACTTC	CSARRAGGETRYF	TRBV20-1	.	TRBJ2-5	TRBD2
TGTGCCTGGAGTGTAGGGCCCCTGGGCAATCAGCCCCAGCATTTT	CAWSVGPLGNQPQHF	TRBV30	once	TRBJ1-5	.
TGTGCCAGCTCACCTCCAAAGGGGAGTGGGGCCAACGTCCTGACTTTC	CASSPPKGSGANVLTF	TRBV18	few	TRBJ2-6	.
TGTGCCAGCAGTTATGACAGGACTAGCGGCACAGATACGCAGTATTTT	CASSYDRTSGTDTQYF	TRBV6-5	few	TRBJ2-3	TRBD2
TGCGCCAGCAGCTTGGAACTGAGGAGCTACGGGCAGTACTTC	CASSLELRSYGQYF	TRBV5-1	.	TRBJ2-7	.
TGCAGCGTTGTGGGGGACAGGGGGTACCAAGAGCAGTTCTTC	CSVVGDRGYQEQFF	TRBV29-1	.	TRBJ2-1	TRBD1
TGTGCCAGCAGCTTATCTAGTCCCTACAATGAGCAGTTCTTC	CASSLSSPYNEQFF	TRBV7-2	few	TRBJ2-1	.
TGTGCCAGCAGTTCGATACTCGACAGGTCCAAAAACATTCAGTACTTC	CASSSILDRSKNIQYF	TRBV27	many	TRBJ2-4	.
TGTGCCAGCAGCCTTGGGACAGGGTGGTATGAGCAGTACTTC	CASSLGTGWYEQYF	TRBV27	.	TRBJ2-5	TRBD1
TGTGCCAGCAGTCCCCGGGTAACAGCCCGGGACAATACCTACAATGAGCAGTTCTTC	CASSPRVTARDNTYNEQFF	TRBV2	.	TRBJ2-1	.
TGTGCCAGCAGTTACTCGGGGGTAGCTGATGAGCAGTTCTTC	CASSYSGVADEQFF	TRBV6-2/TRBV6-3	.	TRBJ2-1	.
TGTGCCAGCGTCTCTAGCGGCTCCTACAATGAGCAGTTCTTC	CASVSSGSYNEQFF	TRBV25-1	.	TRBJ2-1	TRBD2
TGCGCCAGCAGCCTCCCGGGACTCTCCCCCTACGAGCAGTACTTC	CASSLPGLSPYEQYF	TRBV4-1	once	TRBJ2-7	.
TGCAGCGTTGCTGAGGGAGATGTAGAGACCCAGTACTTC	CSVAEGDVETQYF	TRBV29-1	.	TRBJ2-5	.
TGTGCCAGCAGCCGGACAACCGTCCAGGGTGGCTACACCTTC	CASSRTTVQGGYTF	TRBV3-1	.	TRBJ1-2	.
TGTGCCAGCAGTCGGGAGTCCACAGATACGCAGTATTTT	CASSRESTDTQYF	TRBV6-5	few	TRBJ2-3	.
TGCGCCAGCAGAAAAACGGGACTGCCCACAGATACGCAGTATTTT	CASRKTGLPTDTQYF	TRBV4-1	.	TRBJ2-3	.
TGTGCCAGCAGCACGGGACTAGTGAACACCGGGGAGCTGTTTTTT	CASSTGLVNTGELFF	TRBV5-4	.	TRBJ2-2	TRBD2
TGTGCCAGCAGCCGATACAGGGGGCGAGACGAGCAGTACTTC	CASSRYRGRDEQYF	TRBV27	.	TRBJ2-7	TRBD1
TGTGCCAGCAGCTCCACTAGCGTAAGTTCCTACGAGCAGTACTTC	CASSSTSVSSYEQYF	TRBV7-9	once	TRBJ2-7	TRBD2
TGTGCCAGCAGCCAGGGCGGGGTGACGAGAGAGACCCAGTACTTC	CASSQGGVTRETQYF	TRBV3-1	.	TRBJ2-5	.
TGTGCCAGCAGTTCCCCGGGCCCTAGGACAGATACGCAGTATTTT	CASSSPGPRTDTQYF	TRBV12-3/TRBV12-4	few	TRBJ2-3	.
TGCAGTGCTAGAACCCGGGACAGAGGAAACGAGCAGTACTTC	CSARTRDRGNEQYF	TRBV20-1	.	TRBJ2-7	TRBD1
TGTGCCAGCAGTGTGGTACTGAACACTGAAGCTTTCTTT	CASSVVLNTEAFF	TRBV2	.	TRBJ1-1	.
TGTGCCAGCAGTGCCTTTATGGGCCAGCCCCAGCATTTT	CASSAFMGQPQHF	TRBV28	.	TRBJ1-5	.
TGTGCCAGCAGTTACTCTTACAGGGGTTACACAGATACGCAGTATTTT	CASSYSYRGYTDTQYF	TRBV6-2/TRBV6-3	.	TRBJ2-3	TRBD1
TGCAGCGTTGAAAAAGGCTCGGGACTCCTTAGCACAGATACGCAGTATTTT	CSVEKGSGLLSTDTQYF	TRBV29-1	.	TRBJ2-3	.
TGTGCCAGCAGTTCCAGGGAGGGCGTTTACGAGCAGTACTTC	CASSSREGVYEQYF	TRBV28	few	TRBJ2-7	TRBD2
TGTGCCAGCAGGGGGACTAGCGAGCTCACAGATACGCAGTATTTT	CASRGTSELTDTQYF	TRBV2	.	TRBJ2-3	TRBD2
TGTGTCAGCAGTGGCTGGGTCCCGGACGAGCAGTACTTC	CVSSGWVPDEQYF	TRBV25-1	.	TRBJ2-7	.
TGTGCCAGCAAGGTAGCGGGAGATGAGACCCAGTACTTC	CASKVAGDETQYF	TRBV28	.	TRBJ2-5	TRBD2
TGTGCCAGCAGCTTGAGAATATCTAATGAAAAACTGTTTTTT	CASSLRISNEKLFF	TRBV7-9	.	TRBJ1-4	.
TGTGCCAGCCGGGACGGATGGACTAATGAAAAACTGTTTTTT	CASRDGWTNEKLFF	TRBV27	.	TRBJ1-4	.
TGTGCCAGCAGCCAGGGGACTAGCGACAATGAGCAGTACTTC	CASSQGTSDNEQYF	TRBV3-1	.	TRBJ2-5	TRBD2
TGCAGTGCTCGACGCCCGGGACTAGATGGGGAGACCCAGTACTTC	CSARRPGLDGETQYF	TRBV20-1	.	TRBJ2-5	TRBD2
TGTGCCCGCCGGACTAGCGGATACGAGCAGTACTTC	CARRTSGYEQYF	TRBV6-1	.	TRBJ2-7	TRBD2
TGTGCCAGCAGCTTAGGAGTTCACAGATACGCGTATTTT	CASSLGVHRYAYF	TRBV7-2	many	TRBJ2-3	.
TGCAGTGCTAGAGGGGATACTAGGCCCACCGGGGAGCTGTTTTTT	CSARGDTRPTGELFF	TRBV20-1	.	TRBJ2-2	.
TGCAGTGCTCAGCGAGCGGGGAGCACAGATACGCAGTATTTT	CSAQRAGSTDTQYF	TRBV20-1	.	TRBJ2-3	TRBD2
TGTGCCGGCCAGGGTAAGACAGGGACTTACTATGGCTACACCTTC	CAGQGKTGTYYGYTF	TRBV2	.	TRBJ1-2	TRBD1
TGTGCCAGCAGCCTCGGGACAGGGGATCGTCGCACAGAGACGCAGTATTTT	CASSLGTGDRRTETQYF	TRBV7-8	.	TRBJ2-3	TRBD1
TGTGCCAGCAGTTACTCGACGACTAGCGGGAGAGCAGGGGGCGCGTATTTT	CASSYSTTSGRAGGAYF	TRBV6-6	.	TRBJ2-3	TRBD2
TGTGCCAGCAGTCCTGGAGGCTTGGGCCCCGGTACGCAGTATTTT	CASSPGGLGPGTQYF	TRBV7-2	.	TRBJ2-3	.
TGTGCCATCAGTGAGAGTAGCGTTTCCTACAATGAGCAGTTCTTC	CAISESSVSYNEQFF	TRBV10-3	.	TRBJ2-1	.
TGTGCCAGCAGCCCGTCAAAGTCCTACGAGCAGTACTTC	CASSPSKSYEQYF	TRBV7-9	.	TRBJ2-7	.
TGTGCCAGCAGCAAAGCGAGCGGGCGTGGCTACACCTTC	CASSKASGRGYTF	TRBV21-1	.	TRBJ1-2	.
TGTGCCACCGCCGCGTCTGATACGCAGTATTTT	CATAASDTQYF	TRBV15	.	TRBJ2-3	.